These 14 T cell receptor beta chains originate from one sample sequenced in a study of blood T cell repertoires in COVID-19 (TCRdb year 2020). Preparation of the library involved the immunoSEQ multiplex PCR assay. TCRdb holds this immuneACCESS table with in-frame rearrangements only. Some clones are missing; in checked studies, unresolved V genes explain under half, and the rest has no known cause. Here the sample has about 150,000 clones; about nine tenths occur a single time. The ten largest clones capture 3.5% to 5% of the sample. Sequencing was performed on peripheral blood. The receptor source for this set is a woman aged 55-69 years with active or convalescent COVID-19.

The J gene is TRBJ2-3, the V gene TRBV6-5; 9 bases are a match to TRBD1. The CDR3 consists of 14 residues. Germline V gives CDR1 MNHEY, CDR2 SVGAGI. V lost 5 bases to trimming and J lost 4 bases; unmatched junction nucleotides: 4. The CDR3 is CASSPGQGADTQYF. As DNA, the CDR3 is TGTGCCAGCAGTCCGGGACAGGGCGCAGATACGCAGTATTTT.

The rearrangement uses TRBV7-9 and TRBJ1-1; D is possibly TRBD1 (6 bases). V lost 2 bases and J lost 3, with 7 bases in between. Germline V lookup: CDR1 SEHNR, CDR2 FQNEAQ (reference sequence). The CDR3 has 13 residues. The CDR3 sequence is CASSLKGDTEAFF. Here the CDR3 DNA reads TGTGCCAGCAGCTTAAAGGGGGACACTGAAGCTTTCTTT.

The gene calls are TRBV3-1 (or the pseudogene TRBV3-2) and TRBJ2-1; D perhaps matches TRBD1 (6 bases). The CDR3 consists of 16 residues. V was pared by 1 base and J by 3 bases, with 13 bases between. From germline, CDR1 is LGHDT and CDR2 YNNKEL (reference sequence). CDR3 sequence: CASSQGFLGGYNEQFF. Here the CDR3 DNA reads TGTGCCAGCAGCCAAGGGTTCCTAGGGGGCTACAATGAGCAGTTCTTC.

The chain uses TRBV5-1 and TRBJ2-2, with no clear D. CDR1 SGHRS and CDR2 YFSETQ come from the germline V gene. The CDR3 loop spans 15 amino acids. The V end was cut by 2 bases, the J end by 3 bases, with 11 bases between. This CDR3 reads CASSFSGSDTGELFF. CDR3 DNA: TGCGCCAGCAGCTTCTCCGGGTCGGACACCGGGGAGCTGTTTTTT.

This clone was detected only once. This chain joins TRBV2 and TRBJ2-3; 9 bases align to TRBD2. V shed 0 bases, J shed 2 bases, and the junction held 3 bases outside the gene matches. CDR3 size: 16 residues. The V gene's germline CDR1 is SNHLY and CDR2 FYNNEI. CDR3 protein: CASSEASGGFTDTQYF. The CDR3 nucleotides read TGTGCCAGCAGTGAAGCTAGCGGGGGATTCACAGATACGCAGTATTTT. Filled out from reference TRBV2 and TRBJ2-3, the complete variable domain reads EPEVTQTPSHQVTQMGQEVILRCVPISNHLYFYWYRQILGQKVEFLVSFYNNEISEKSEIFDDQFSVERPDGSNFTLKIRSTKLEDSAMYFCASSEASGGFTDTQYFGPGTRLTVL.

The rearrangement joins TRBV27 to TRBJ1-1; TRBD1 matches at 8 bases. The germline V gene has CDR1 MNHEY and CDR2 SMNVEV (reference sequence). Trimming at V came to 6 bases and at J to 3 bases, leaving 3 bases not matched to a gene. CDR3 length: 13 amino acids. The CDR3 is CASRTGEDTEAFF. CDR3 coding DNA: TGTGCCAGCAGGACAGGGGAGGACACTGAAGCTTTCTTT.

The chain has TRBV6-5 and TRBJ1-1; D remains unclear. V was cut by 0 bases and J by 1 base, with 6 bases left in between. Germline V gene lookup returns CDR1 MNHEY and CDR2 SVGAGI. The CDR3 is made up of 14 amino acids. The CDR3 region has the DNA TGTGCCAGCAGTTACTCGTTCAGGAACACTGAAGCTTTCTTT. This translates into CASSYSFRNTEAFF.

This chain links TRBV6-5 with TRBJ2-5; D perhaps matches TRBD1 (5 bases). V was shortened by 0 bases and J by 0 bases, with 8 bases between the two germline ends. Per the germline V gene, CDR1 is MNHEY and CDR2 is SVGAGI. The CDR3 is 15 amino acids. The DNA for the CDR3 is TGTGCCAGCAGTTACTCGTTGGGGCACCAAGAGACCCAGTACTTC. It translates to CASSYSLGHQETQYF.

This rearrangement joins TRBV4-2 to TRBJ2-4; weak D call: TRBD1 (5 bases). The V end was cut by 2 bases, the J end by 10 bases, with 18 bases between. Germline CDR1 is LGHNA and CDR2 is YNFKEQ. The CDR3 is 15 amino acids. The CDR3 DNA sequence: TGTGCCAGCAGCCAAAGTCAGGGCGACACTGGTATTCAGTACTTC. Protein: CASSQSQGDTGIQYF.

The chain recombines TRBV14 with TRBJ2-5; 9 bases are shared with TRBD2. V was clipped by 4 bases and J by 2 bases; unmatched bases: 8. The CDR3 loop spans 16 amino acids. The V gene's germline CDR1 is SGHDN and CDR2 FVKESK. The DNA for the CDR3 is TGTGCCAGCAGCCGCTGGACTAGCGCTTGGCAAGAGACCCAGTACTTC. Protein sequence: CASSRWTSAWQETQYF.

The gene calls are TRBV11-2 and TRBJ1-5; D is unclear. The CDR3 is 13 amino acids. Germline CDR1 and CDR2: SGHAT and FQNNGV. V lost 0 bases, J lost 7 bases, and 7 bases lay in between. The CDR3 is CASSLDLDQPQHF. The DNA of the CDR3 is TGTGCCAGCAGCTTAGATCTAGACCAGCCCCAGCATTTT.

CDR3 DNA: TGTGCCAGCAGTGAACAGCGGGCGGGCAATCAGCCCCAGCATTTT. Protein sequence: CASSEQRAGNQPQHF. The chain employs TRBV2 and TRBJ1-5; D not certain. From germline, CDR1 is SNHLY and CDR2 FYNNEI. The CDR3 loop spans 15 amino acids. V was pared by 2 bases and J by 2 bases, with 10 bases between. Using reference TRBV2 and TRBJ1-5 for the parts outside the CDR3, the full variable domain is EPEVTQTPSHQVTQMGQEVILRCVPISNHLYFYWYRQILGQKVEFLVSFYNNEISEKSEIFDDQFSVERPDGSNFTLKIRSTKLEDSAMYFCASSEQRAGNQPQHFGDGTRLSIL.

The chain employs TRBV2 and TRBJ2-3; no definite D call. Trimming took 2 bases from V and 2 from J, leaving 14 bases between them. Germline-derived CDR1 and CDR2 are SNHLY and FYNNEI. CDR3 length: 16 amino acids. The CDR3 nucleotides read TGTGCCAGCAGTGAATTGGGCAGCCGAAACACAGATACGCAGTATTTT. Residues: CASSELGSRNTDTQYF.

This chain uses TRBV4-3 with TRBJ1-2; 9 positions agree with TRBD1. The ends lost 1 base at V and 6 bases at J; junction bases unmatched: 12. This CDR3 has 17 residues. The V gene's germline CDR1 is LGHNA and CDR2 YSLEER. Here the CDR3 DNA reads TGCGCCAGCAGCCAAGTGTACCGGGACAGGGCCACGGATGGCTACACCTTC. It codes for CASSQVYRDRATDGYTF.